The present T cell receptor (beta chain) was sequenced within a study of metastatic and nonmetastatic thyroid tumors. Study in general: It was across blood and tumor or nodule tissue from malignant and benign thyroid patients that repertoires were compared.

As concerns this clone: Antigen unknown.

Until they underwent thyroid surgery, no patient had received any treatment. As handled by the study authors: A distant-metastasis classifier for papillary thyroid cancer was built using CDR3 differences across clinicopathological groups. TCRdb re-called clones from the PCR reads using MiXCR. The V and J calls here are based on TCRdb, not the publication. In the table there are about 11,000 clones, around 30% of which are singletons. Study observations and caveats: TCR beta diversity was reportedly significantly higher in malignant thyroid tumors than benign nodules, in blood and tumor.

The sequence came from a male donor with papillary thyroid cancer or a benign thyroid nodule (not recorded which). Some clones in this sample may be carry-over from other donors' samples. The material sequenced was tumor tissue.

CDR3 protein: CASSSGRRQPQHF. CDR3 nucleotide sequence: TGTGCCAGCAGTTCAGGGAGGAGGCAGCCCCAGCATTTT. V gene TRBV28 combines with J gene TRBJ1-5; possible D gene TRBD1, 5 bases. Germline assignment: CDR1 MDHEN and CDR2 SYDVKM. V was trimmed by 4 bases and J by 7 bases, leaving 11 bases between them. The CDR3 has 13 amino acids.